The clone carrying this T cell receptor (beta chain) has only one observation. Its specificity is not known. Sequencing was performed with immunoSEQ multiplex PCR; in TCRdb, only in-frame clones are kept and a portion is missing. The data show more than 25,000 clones, around 70% seen once. This entry comes from a study of vaccination effects on CD4 cells after COVID-19. The germline gives CDR1 MNHEY, CDR2 SVGAGI. V was clipped by 7 bases and J by 1 base, with 4 bases between them. This CDR3 has 12 amino acids. Study-wide findings and caveats: Marked clonal contraction was seen in infection- and vaccine-induced clones late after vaccination.

ViraFEST expansion of antigen-specific CD4+ T cells with viral peptide pools preceded sequencing. Culture proceeded for approximately nine days, and CD4+ T cells were then isolated. Cultures of over 1.5 million PBMC per well contained 10 IU/ml IL-2 plus 10 ug/ml peptides. The sample was CD4+ T cells from PBMCs cultured with HCoV-229E spike peptides, taken before COVID-19 vaccination. The source is a human donor who received a COVID-19 vaccine. The V gene is TRBV6-5, the J gene TRBJ2-2; D gene unclear. Written as DNA, the CDR3 is TGTGCCAGCAACCAGAACACCGGGGAGCTGTTTTTT. It yields the protein CASNQNTGELFF.